Shown below are 5 T cell receptor beta chains from a single sample sequenced in a study of blood T cells in healthy people across ages. Together with a sample-barcoded 5' primer, a J-beta primer mix was included in a second PCR lasting about 7 to 12 cycles. TCRdb reanalysed the 5' RACE reads using MiXCR and keeps one entry per CDR3 protein. Of fewer than 900,000 distinct CDR3 sequences listed, roughly two fifths were seen once; the top ten hold 20% to 25%. The sequenced sample consisted of blood. These TCRs come from a woman aged 55-75 years in good health.

The gene calls are TRBV4-2 and TRBJ1-4, with D maybe TRBD1 (5 bases). Trimming shortened V by 0 bases and J by 8 bases, and 16 bases separated the two germline ends. This CDR3 contains 16 residues. Per the germline V gene, CDR1 is LGHNA and CDR2 is YNFKEQ. As DNA, the CDR3 is TGTGCCAGCAGCCAAGATAGGGGCACTGGCTCCGAAAAACTGTTTTTT. This translates into CASSQDRGTGSEKLFF.

Only one count was recorded for this clonotype. V is TRBV7-3 and J is TRBJ2-1, with a possible D match to TRBD1 (6 bases). The CDR3 is made up of 14 amino acids. Deletions cut 8 bases from V and 1 base from J, with 12 bases between. Germline CDR1 and CDR2: SGHTA and FQGTGA. For the CDR3, the DNA is TGTGCCAGCCAGGAAGGGGGTTCCTACAATGAGCAGTTCTTC. Its translation is CASQEGGSYNEQFF.

The J gene is TRBJ2-4, the V gene TRBV20-1; 9 bases fit TRBD1. The J call may not be correct, given that the DNA end is closer to TRBJ2-7. From germline, CDR1 is DFQATT and CDR2 SNEGSKA (reference sequence). The CDR3 extends over 14 amino acids. CDR3 residues: CSAHTGTGIYEQYF. CDR3 nucleotides: TGCAGTGCCCATACCGGGACAGGGATCTACGAGCAGTACTTC.

This clonotype has only a few counts. The V call is TRBV6-5, the J call TRBJ1-2, with 11 bases that match TRBD1. The germline V gene encodes CDR1 MNHEY and CDR2 SVGAGI. The V segment lost 7 bases and the J segment 7 bases; nucleotides outside the gene matches: 8. The CDR3 is made up of 14 amino acids. The CDR3 spells CASTPGQGARGYTF. The DNA for the CDR3 is TGTGCCAGCACCCCCGGACAGGGGGCACGTGGCTACACCTTC.

This chain joins TRBV5-1 and TRBJ1-2; weak D call: TRBD1 (5 bases). This CDR3 is built from 20 residues. V gave up 0 bases and J gave up 4 bases, with 28 bases separating them. CDR1 and CDR2 from the germline V gene are SGHRS and YFSETQ. The DNA for the CDR3 is TGCGCCAGCAGCTTGGAAGGTTTCGGAGTGACAGTCCAAGGATCCTATGGCTACACCTTC. The encoded protein is CASSLEGFGVTVQGSYGYTF.